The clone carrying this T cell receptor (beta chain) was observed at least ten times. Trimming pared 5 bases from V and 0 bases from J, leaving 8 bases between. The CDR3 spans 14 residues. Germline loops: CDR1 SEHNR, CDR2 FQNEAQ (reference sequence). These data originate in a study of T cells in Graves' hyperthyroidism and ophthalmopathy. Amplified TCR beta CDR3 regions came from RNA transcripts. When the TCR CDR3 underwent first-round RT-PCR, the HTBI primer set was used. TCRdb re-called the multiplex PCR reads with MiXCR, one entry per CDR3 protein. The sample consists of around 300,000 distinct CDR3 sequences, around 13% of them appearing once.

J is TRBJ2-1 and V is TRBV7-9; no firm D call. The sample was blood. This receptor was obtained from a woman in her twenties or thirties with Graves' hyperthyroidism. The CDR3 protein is CASSAHSSYNEQFF. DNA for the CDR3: TGTGCCAGCAGCGCCCATAGCTCCTACAATGAGCAGTTCTTC.